This T cell receptor beta chain stems from a study of shared clonotypes between healthy human individuals. Overall study context: A couple of women and three men aged 18 to 49 made up the donors.

V dropped 6 bases and J dropped 4 bases, with 16 bases sitting between them. This CDR3 has 14 residues. Germline-derived CDR1 and CDR2 are MNHEY and SMNVEV (reference sequence). Assay: immunoSEQ multiplex PCR; the TCRdb copy retains only in-frame clones and omits some. The sample lists 2.5 million or so clones, roughly 92% seen once, with around 0.14% in the top ten. Memory CD4+ cells were the fraction left after CD45RA+ naive selection. The rearrangement joins TRBV27 to TRBJ2-7, with D possibly matching TRBD1 (7 bases). This receptor was taken from a man aged 18-30 years in good health. Source material: naive CD4+ T cells sorted from blood. Subset here: CD45RA+ positively selected. The CDR3 nucleotides are TGTGCCAGCAGCCCTGGAGGGGGCTCATACGAGCAGTACTTC. It codes for CASSPGGGSYEQYF.